This TCR beta chain was sequenced in a study of control samples from healthy donors and cancer patients. Some clones are missing from TCRdb's copy, which holds only in-frame ones; the method was immunoSEQ multiplex PCR. The top ten clones hold about 8.5% of a sample with 160,000 or so clones, approximately 94% of them seen once. V lost 5 bases to trimming and J lost 5 bases, with 13 bases between them. CDR1 and CDR2 from the germline V gene are GTSNPN and SVGIG (reference sequence). This CDR3 has 13 amino acids. This sequence was found in a woman between 35 and 50 years old in good health. V usage is TRBV30 and J usage is TRBJ1-5; D is uncertain. The sample taken for sequencing was blood. The CDR3 is CAWGHSADQPQHF. CDR3 bases: TGTGCCTGGGGCCACAGCGCAGATCAGCCCCAGCATTTT.